The source of this T cell receptor (beta chain) is a study of blood T cell repertoires in COVID-19 (dated by TCRdb to 2018 to 2021). Regarding the research as a whole: Collaborator samples came from the United States, Italy and Spain and covered acute and convalescent phases of COVID-19. The prospective study material was composed of cDNA or gDNA derived from T cells, B-cell-depleted T cells, or PBMCs. Subjects who had been exposed to COVID-19, were actively infected with it, or had recovered from it provided the deeply sampled blood TCRbeta repertoires that made up the dataset. Samples came from the ongoing ImmuneRACE study (first 160 participants) plus 1,254 subjects from 6 global collaborators. Where HLA class I and class II types were available, the types were taken from metadata supplied by the sample provider, not from assay-based typing. Sample metadata almost always included a de-identified subject ID, COVID-19 status, age in years and sex. The repertoires were released in a freely available public database meant as a resource for research on the immune response to SARS-CoV-2. Points the paper makes about the study in general: How much clinical and demographic metadata was included differed by source and by participant, and the metadata was provided uncurated.

TCRbeta CDR3 regions were amplified from genomic DNA using the immunoSEQ Assay, a bias-controlled multiplex PCR. The authors' analysis ran thus. Nucleated cell counts per sample were estimated from amplification of reference gene primers within the assay. Sequence reads were collapsed and filtered to measure the absolute abundance of every unique TCRbeta CDR3 rearrangement. Productive Simpson clonality was computed per sample as the square root of Simpson's diversity index over productive rearrangements. Entries here come from immuneACCESS through TCRdb and include only in-frame sequences with V and J called. Some clones fail to appear in such tables; in the studies checked, an unresolved V gene covers under half of the shortfall, and the cause of the remainder is unknown. V and J calls and clone size are copied from that table; D and trimming were computed from the DNA. Recorded for this sample are under 150,000 clones; 80% to 90% of them occurred a single time. The top ten clonotypes cover 5.5% to 6.5% of the sample.

Each collaborating institution followed its own protocols to collect whole blood in K2EDTA tubes. Collaborator samples were shipped for TCRbeta analysis as frozen whole blood, isolated PBMCs, or DNA extracted from either sample type. Comment on this clone: No cognate antigen has been identified for it. Qualities for individual bases were not recorded, and no much larger clone is one base off.

Reading the germline V gene gives CDR1 SGHRS and CDR2 YFSETQ. There are 14 amino acids in the CDR3, from cysteine to phenylalanine inclusive. The kept DNA is CDR3 alone, 42 bases in frame from the first base. Relative to germline, V is 1 base shorter and J is 2 bases shorter, with 9 bases between their ends. The sequence joins TRBV5-1 to TRBJ2-5; the D gene lacks a confident call. This TCR was sampled from an elderly man with active or convalescent COVID-19. Sequencing was performed on peripheral blood. The sequenced DNA: TGCGCCAGCAGCTTGTCCGGGTCTCAAGAGACCCAGTACTTC. Translation gives CASSLSGSQETQYF.